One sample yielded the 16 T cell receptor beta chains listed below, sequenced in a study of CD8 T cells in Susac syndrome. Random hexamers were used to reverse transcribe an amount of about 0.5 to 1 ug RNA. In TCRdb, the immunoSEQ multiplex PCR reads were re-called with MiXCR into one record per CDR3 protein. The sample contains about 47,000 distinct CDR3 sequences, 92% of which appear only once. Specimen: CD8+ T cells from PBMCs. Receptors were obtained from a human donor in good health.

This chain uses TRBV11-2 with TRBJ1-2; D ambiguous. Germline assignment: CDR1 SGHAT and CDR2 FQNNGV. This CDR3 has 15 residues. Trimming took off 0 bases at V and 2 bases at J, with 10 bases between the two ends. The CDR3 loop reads CASSLDSYLNYGYTF. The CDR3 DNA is TGTGCCAGCAGCTTAGACAGCTACCTAAACTATGGCTACACCTTC.

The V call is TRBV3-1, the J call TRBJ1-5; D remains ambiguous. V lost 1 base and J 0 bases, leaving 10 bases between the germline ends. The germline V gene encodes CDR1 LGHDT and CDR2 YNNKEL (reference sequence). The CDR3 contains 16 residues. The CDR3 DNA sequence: TGTGCCAGCAGCCAAGGTCATAGCGCTAGCAATCAGCCCCAGCATTTT. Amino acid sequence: CASSQGHSASNQPQHF.

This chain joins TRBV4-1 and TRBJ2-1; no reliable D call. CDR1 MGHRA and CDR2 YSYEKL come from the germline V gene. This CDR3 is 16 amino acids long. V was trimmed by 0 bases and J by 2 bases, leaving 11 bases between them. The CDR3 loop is CASSQDVVVTYNEQFF. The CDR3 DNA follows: TGCGCCAGCAGCCAAGATGTTGTGGTTACCTACAATGAGCAGTTCTTC.

CDR3 DNA sequence: TGTGCTAGTGGTTCTAGACAGGGGGCGCCTGGAAACACCATATATTTT. Amino acids: CASGSRQGAPGNTIYF. This chain uses TRBV12-5 with TRBJ1-3, with TRBD1 identical over 10 bases. The V segment lost 4 bases and the J segment 2 bases; nucleotides outside the gene matches: 5. Germline assignment: CDR1 LGHNT and CDR2 FRNRAP. This CDR3 comprises 16 residues.

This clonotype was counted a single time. CDR3: CSVVDPNTGELFF. The DNA for the CDR3 is TGCAGCGTTGTCGATCCGAACACCGGGGAGCTGTTTTTT. V and J are TRBV29-1 and TRBJ2-2, with D hard to call. V was shortened by 4 bases and J by 0 bases, with 6 bases between the two germline ends. The germline V gene encodes CDR1 SQVTM and CDR2 ANQGSEA. This CDR3 is 13 amino acids long.

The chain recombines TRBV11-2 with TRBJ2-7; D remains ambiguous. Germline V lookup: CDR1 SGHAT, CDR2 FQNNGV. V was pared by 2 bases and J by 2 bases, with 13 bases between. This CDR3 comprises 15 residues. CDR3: CASSLTSRPTYEQYF. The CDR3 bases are TGTGCCAGCAGCTTAACCTCCCGCCCTACCTACGAGCAGTACTTC.

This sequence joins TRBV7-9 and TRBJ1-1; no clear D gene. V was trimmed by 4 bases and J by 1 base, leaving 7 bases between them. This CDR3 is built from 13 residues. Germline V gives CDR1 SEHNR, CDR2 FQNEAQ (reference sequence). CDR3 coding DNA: TGTGCCAGCAGCTGGGAGGGGAACACTGAAGCTTTCTTT. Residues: CASSWEGNTEAFF.

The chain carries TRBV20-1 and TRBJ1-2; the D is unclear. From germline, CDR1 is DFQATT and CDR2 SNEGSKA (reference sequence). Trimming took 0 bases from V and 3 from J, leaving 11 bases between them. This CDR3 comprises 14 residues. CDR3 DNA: TGCAGTGCTAGAGATTCCCTTTCGCACTATGGCTACACCTTC. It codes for CSARDSLSHYGYTF.

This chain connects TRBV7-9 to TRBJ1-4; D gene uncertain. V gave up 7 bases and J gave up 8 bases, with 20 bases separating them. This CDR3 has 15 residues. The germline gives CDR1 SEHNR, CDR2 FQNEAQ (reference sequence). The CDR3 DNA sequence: TGTGCCAGCACGAGCGGGATAACGTCGGGAGAAAAACTGTTTTTT. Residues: CASTSGITSGEKLFF.

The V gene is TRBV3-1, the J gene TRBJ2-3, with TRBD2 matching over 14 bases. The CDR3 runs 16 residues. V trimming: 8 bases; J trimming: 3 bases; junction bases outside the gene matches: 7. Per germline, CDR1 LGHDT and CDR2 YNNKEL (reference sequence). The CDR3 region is CASQGLAGVETDTQYF. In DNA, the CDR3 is TGTGCCAGCCAGGGACTAGCGGGAGTTGAAACAGATACGCAGTATTTT.

CDR3 amino acids: CASSQDYGGRSHQPQHF. The CDR3 DNA is TGCGCCAGCAGCCAAGATTATGGGGGGCGCAGTCATCAGCCCCAGCATTTT. The chain carries TRBV4-3 and TRBJ1-5; a possible D gene is TRBD1 (6 bases). Germline V gene sequence: CDR1 LGHNA, CDR2 YSLEER. V lost 0 bases and J lost 5, with 17 bases in between. The CDR3 has 17 amino acids.

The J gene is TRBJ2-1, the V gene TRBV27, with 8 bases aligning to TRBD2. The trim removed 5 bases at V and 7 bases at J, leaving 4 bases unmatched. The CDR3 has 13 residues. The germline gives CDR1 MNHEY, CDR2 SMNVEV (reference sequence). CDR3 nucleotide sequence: TGTGCCAGCAGTACCTTAGCGGGAAATGAGCAGTTCTTC. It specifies CASSTLAGNEQFF.

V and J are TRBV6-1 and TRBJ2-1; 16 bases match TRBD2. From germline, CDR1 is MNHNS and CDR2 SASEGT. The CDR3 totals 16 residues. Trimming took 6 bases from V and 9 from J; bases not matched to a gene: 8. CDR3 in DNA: TGTGCCAGCAGCCCGGGGACTAGCGGGAGGGCCGGTGAGCAGTTCTTC. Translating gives CASSPGTSGRAGEQFF.

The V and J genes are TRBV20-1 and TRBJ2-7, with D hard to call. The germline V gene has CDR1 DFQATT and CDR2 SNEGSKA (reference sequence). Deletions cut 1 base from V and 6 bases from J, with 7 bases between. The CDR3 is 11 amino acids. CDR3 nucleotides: TGCAGTGCTAGAGTTGGGGTCGAGCAGTACTTC. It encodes CSARVGVEQYF.

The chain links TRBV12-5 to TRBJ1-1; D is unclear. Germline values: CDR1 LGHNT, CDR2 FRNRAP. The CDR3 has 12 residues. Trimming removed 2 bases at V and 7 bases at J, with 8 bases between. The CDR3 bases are TGTGCTAGTGGTTTGTATGGAGGTGAAGCTTTCTTT. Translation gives CASGLYGGEAFF. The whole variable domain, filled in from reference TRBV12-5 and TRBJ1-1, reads DARVTQTPRHKVTEMGQEVTMRCQPILGHNTVFWYRQTMMQGLELLAYFRNRAPLDDSGMPKDRFSAEMPDATLATLKIQPSEPRDSAVYFCASGLYGGEAFFGQGTRLTVV.

CDR3 region: CASSLAGGAETQYF. The CDR3 DNA reads TGCGCCAGCAGCTTGGCCGGAGGGGCCGAGACCCAGTACTTC. The chain combines TRBV5-1 with TRBJ2-5; D might be TRBD2 (6 bases). CDR1 and CDR2 (germline): SGHRS, YFSETQ. Trimming removed 0 bases at V and 5 bases at J, with 11 bases between. The CDR3 consists of 14 residues.